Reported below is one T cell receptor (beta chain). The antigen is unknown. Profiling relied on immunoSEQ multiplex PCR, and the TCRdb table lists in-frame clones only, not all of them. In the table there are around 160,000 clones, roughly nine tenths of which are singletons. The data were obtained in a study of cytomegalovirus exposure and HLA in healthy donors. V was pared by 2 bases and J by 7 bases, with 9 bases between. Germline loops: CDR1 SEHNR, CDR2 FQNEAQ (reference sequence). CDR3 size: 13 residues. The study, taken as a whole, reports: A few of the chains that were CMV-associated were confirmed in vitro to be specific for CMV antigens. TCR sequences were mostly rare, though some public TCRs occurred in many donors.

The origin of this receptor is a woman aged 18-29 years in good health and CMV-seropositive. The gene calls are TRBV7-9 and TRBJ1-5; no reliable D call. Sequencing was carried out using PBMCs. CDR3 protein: CASSLLSEQPQHF. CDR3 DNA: TGTGCCAGCAGCTTACTGTCGGAGCAGCCCCAGCATTTT.